These 12 T cell receptor beta chains came from one sample sequenced in a study of beta chain features in type 1 diabetes. Investigators reverse transcribed all isolated RNA, so they sequenced expressed TCRB transcripts. Data came from immunoSEQ multiplex PCR; TCRdb stores just in-frame clones and leaves some out. The sample shows more than 350,000 clones, about an eighth of them seen only once. The sequencing input was naive CD4+ T cells from blood. These receptor sequences come from a woman aged 18-29 years in good health.

This sequence joins TRBV7-9 and TRBJ2-7; a weak D match, TRBD2 (6 bases). The CDR3 extends over 15 amino acids. The germline V gene has CDR1 SEHNR and CDR2 FQNEAQ (reference sequence). With 1 base removed from V and 0 bases from J, the gap between germline ends came to 10 bases. The chain's CDR3 is CASSLGGLTSYEQYF. The DNA for the CDR3 is TGTGCCAGCAGCTTAGGGGGACTGACCTCCTACGAGCAGTACTTC.

The V and J genes are TRBV7-2 and TRBJ2-5; TRBD2 matches at 7 bases. V lost 5 bases, J lost 8 bases, and 5 bases stayed unmatched. The CDR3 runs 12 residues. Germline V lookup: CDR1 SGHTA, CDR2 FQGNSA. The CDR3 reads CASSPREGTQYF. The CDR3 DNA is TGTGCCAGCAGCCCAAGGGAGGGAACCCAGTACTTC.

The CDR3 nucleotides are TGTGCCAGCAGCTTTAATGGGGGCGCTGGGGCCAACGTCCTGACTTTC. This gives the protein CASSFNGGAGANVLTF. This chain uses TRBV13 with TRBJ2-6; D perhaps matches TRBD1 (6 bases). Trimming shortened V by 3 bases and J by 2 bases, and 11 bases separated the two germline ends. The CDR3 contains 16 residues. CDR1 and CDR2 (germline): PRHDT, FYEKMQ (reference sequence).

This clone came up a few times. J is TRBJ1-5 and V is TRBV28, with 7 nucleotides matching TRBD1. Germline V gene sequence: CDR1 MDHEN, CDR2 SYDVKM. The CDR3 extends over 15 amino acids. Trimming at V came to 4 bases and at J to 4 bases, leaving 7 bases not matched to a gene. CDR3 sequence: CASSYPDRENQPQHF. The CDR3 DNA sequence: TGTGCCAGCAGTTACCCTGACAGGGAGAATCAGCCCCAGCATTTT. Complete variable domain (other parts from reference TRBV28 and TRBJ1-5): DVKVTQSSRYLVKRTGEKVFLECVQDMDHENMFWYRQDPGLGLRLIYFSYDVKMKEKGDIPEGYSVSREKKERFSLILESASTNQTSMYLCASSYPDRENQPQHFGDGTRLSIL.

V and J are TRBV29-1 and TRBJ2-3, with 12 bases identical to TRBD2. J gave up 3 bases and V 7 bases, and 8 bases lay outside the gene matches. The germline V gene has CDR1 SQVTM and CDR2 ANQGSEA. The CDR3 loop spans 15 amino acids. CDR3 DNA sequence: TGCAGCGCAACTAAGACTAGCGGGAGTACAGATACGCAGTATTTT. It translates to CSATKTSGSTDTQYF.

The rearrangement uses TRBV7-2 and TRBJ1-1; D is undetermined. Trimming removed 6 bases at V and 1 base at J, with 12 bases between. CDR3 length: 14 amino acids. Germline V gives CDR1 SGHTA, CDR2 FQGNSA. The CDR3 DNA sequence: TGTGCCAGCAGTCTGCGGGGTAGGAACACTGAAGCTTTCTTT. Translating gives CASSLRGRNTEAFF.

V is TRBV7-2 and J is TRBJ2-5, with D uncertain. V lost 3 bases and J lost 5, with 13 bases in between. Germline values: CDR1 SGHTA, CDR2 FQGNSA. The CDR3 contains 14 residues. The chain's CDR3 is CASSLSTTWETQYF. For the CDR3, the DNA is TGTGCCAGCAGCTTGAGCACGACGTGGGAGACCCAGTACTTC.

This chain uses TRBV7-2 with TRBJ2-1; tentatively, D is TRBD2 (6 bases). V lost 5 bases to trimming and J lost 1 base, with 12 bases between them. Germline-derived CDR1 and CDR2 are SGHTA and FQGNSA. This CDR3 has 15 residues. The DNA for the CDR3 is TGTGCCAGCAGCCCCCCGGGGGTGTCCTACAATGAGCAGTTCTTC. This sequence encodes CASSPPGVSYNEQFF.

There are a few counts of this clone. The CDR3 sequence is CASSVSSGRTNEQFF. The DNA for the CDR3 is TGTGCCAGCAGCGTATCCAGCGGAAGGACGAATGAGCAGTTCTTC. This chain links TRBV9 with TRBJ2-1; D is perhaps TRBD2 (5 bases). Per the germline V gene, CDR1 is SGDLS and CDR2 is YYNGEE. This CDR3 is built from 15 residues. V was pared by 1 base and J by 7 bases, with 15 bases between.

The rearrangement joins TRBV7-2 to TRBJ1-1; D is ambiguous. In germline, CDR1 is SGHTA, CDR2 FQGNSA. This CDR3 region has 19 residues. V dropped 4 bases and J dropped 0 bases, with 24 bases sitting between them. The CDR3 protein is CASSSKRHWSNQMNTEAFF. Written as DNA, the CDR3 is TGTGCCAGCAGCTCGAAGAGACATTGGTCGAACCAGATGAACACTGAAGCTTTCTTT.

This clone was observed many times. This rearrangement joins TRBV29-1 to TRBJ2-6; 11 nucleotides match TRBD2. Germline assignment: CDR1 SQVTM and CDR2 ANQGSEA. The V and J ends lost 6 bases and 6 bases, in that order; junction bases with no gene match: 4. This CDR3 is built from 14 residues. The CDR3 region is CSVGTSGTANVLTF. For the CDR3, the DNA is TGCAGCGTGGGGACTAGCGGCACGGCCAACGTCCTGACTTTC.

This clone was recorded a few times. The rearrangement joins TRBV30 to TRBJ2-3, with TRBD1 identical over 8 bases. Per the germline V gene, CDR1 is GTSNPN and CDR2 is SVGIG (reference sequence). J gave up 8 bases and V 4 bases, and 11 bases lay outside the gene matches. CDR3 size: 14 residues. The chain's CDR3 is CAWTLDRASPTQYF. CDR3 bases: TGTGCCTGGACGTTGGACAGGGCCAGTCCTACGCAGTATTTT.